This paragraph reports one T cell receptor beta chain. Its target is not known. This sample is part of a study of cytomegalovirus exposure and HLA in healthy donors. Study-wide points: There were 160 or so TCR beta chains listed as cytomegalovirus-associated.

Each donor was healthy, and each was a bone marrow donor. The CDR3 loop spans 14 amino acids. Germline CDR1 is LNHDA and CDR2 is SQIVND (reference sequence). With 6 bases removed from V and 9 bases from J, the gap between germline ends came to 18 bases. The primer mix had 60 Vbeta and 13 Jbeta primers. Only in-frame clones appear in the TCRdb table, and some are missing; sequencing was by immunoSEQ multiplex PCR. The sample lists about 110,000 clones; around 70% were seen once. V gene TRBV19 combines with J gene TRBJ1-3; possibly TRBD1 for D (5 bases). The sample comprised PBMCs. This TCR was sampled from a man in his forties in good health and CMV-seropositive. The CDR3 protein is CASSNTGGRSTIYF. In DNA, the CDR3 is TGTGCCAGTAGCAACACAGGTGGAAGGAGCACCATATATTTT.